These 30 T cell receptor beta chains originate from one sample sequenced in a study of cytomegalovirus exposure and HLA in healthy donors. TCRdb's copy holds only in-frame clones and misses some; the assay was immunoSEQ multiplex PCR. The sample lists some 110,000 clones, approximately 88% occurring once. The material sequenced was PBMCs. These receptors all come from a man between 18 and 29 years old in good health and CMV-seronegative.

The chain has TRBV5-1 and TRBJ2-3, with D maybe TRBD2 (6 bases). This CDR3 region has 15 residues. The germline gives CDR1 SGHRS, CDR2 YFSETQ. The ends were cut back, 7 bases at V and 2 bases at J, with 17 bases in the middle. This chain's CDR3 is CASWVGAGPTDTQYF. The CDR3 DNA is TGCGCCAGCTGGGTTGGAGCGGGCCCCACAGATACGCAGTATTTT.

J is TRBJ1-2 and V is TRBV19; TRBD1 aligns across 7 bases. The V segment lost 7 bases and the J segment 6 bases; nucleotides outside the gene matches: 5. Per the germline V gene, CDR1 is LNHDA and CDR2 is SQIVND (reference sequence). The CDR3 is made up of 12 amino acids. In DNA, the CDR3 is TGTGCCAGTAAGGACAGGACCAATGGCTACACCTTC. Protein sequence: CASKDRTNGYTF.

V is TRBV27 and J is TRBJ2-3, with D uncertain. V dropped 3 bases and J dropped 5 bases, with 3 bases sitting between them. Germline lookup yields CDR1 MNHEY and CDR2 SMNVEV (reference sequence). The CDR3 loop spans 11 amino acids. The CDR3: CASSFLDTQYF. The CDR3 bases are TGTGCCAGCAGTTTCCTAGATACGCAGTATTTT.

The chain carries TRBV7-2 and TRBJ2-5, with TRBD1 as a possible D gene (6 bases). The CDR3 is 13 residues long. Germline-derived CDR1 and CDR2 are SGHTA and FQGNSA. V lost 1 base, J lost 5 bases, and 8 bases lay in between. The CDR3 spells CASSLDRAETQYF. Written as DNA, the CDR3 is TGTGCCAGCAGCTTAGACAGGGCGGAGACCCAGTACTTC.

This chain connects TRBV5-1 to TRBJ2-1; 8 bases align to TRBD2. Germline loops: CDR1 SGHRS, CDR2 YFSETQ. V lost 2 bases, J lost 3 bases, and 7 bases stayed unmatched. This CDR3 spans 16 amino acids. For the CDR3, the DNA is TGCGCCAGCAGCTTCCCCAGACTAGCGATCTACAATGAGCAGTTCTTC. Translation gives CASSFPRLAIYNEQFF.

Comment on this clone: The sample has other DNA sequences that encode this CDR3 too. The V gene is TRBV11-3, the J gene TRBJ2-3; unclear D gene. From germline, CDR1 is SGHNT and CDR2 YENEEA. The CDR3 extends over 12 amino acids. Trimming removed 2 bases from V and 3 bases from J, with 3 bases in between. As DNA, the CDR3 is TGTGCCAGCAGCTTACATACAGATACGCAGTATTTT. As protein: CASSLHTDTQYF.

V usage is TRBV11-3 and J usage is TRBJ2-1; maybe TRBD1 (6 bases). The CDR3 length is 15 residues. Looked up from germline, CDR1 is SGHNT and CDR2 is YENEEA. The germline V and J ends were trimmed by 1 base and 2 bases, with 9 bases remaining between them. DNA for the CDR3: TGTGCCAGCAGCTTAGTACAGGGCCCCTACAATGAGCAGTTCTTC. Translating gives CASSLVQGPYNEQFF.

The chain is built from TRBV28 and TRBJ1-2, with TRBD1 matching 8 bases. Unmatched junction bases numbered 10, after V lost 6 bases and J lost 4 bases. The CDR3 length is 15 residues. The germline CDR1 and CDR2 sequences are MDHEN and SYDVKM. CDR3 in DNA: TGTGCCAGCAGGCACAGGGGGAGGGCGTTCTATGGCTACACCTTC. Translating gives CASRHRGRAFYGYTF.

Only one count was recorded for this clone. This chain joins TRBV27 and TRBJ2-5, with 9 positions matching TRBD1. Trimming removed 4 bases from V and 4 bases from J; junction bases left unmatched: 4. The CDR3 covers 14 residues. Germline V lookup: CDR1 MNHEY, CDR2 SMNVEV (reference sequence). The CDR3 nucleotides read TGTGCCAGCAGTTCAGACAGGGGGGGAGAGACCCAGTACTTC. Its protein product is CASSSDRGGETQYF.

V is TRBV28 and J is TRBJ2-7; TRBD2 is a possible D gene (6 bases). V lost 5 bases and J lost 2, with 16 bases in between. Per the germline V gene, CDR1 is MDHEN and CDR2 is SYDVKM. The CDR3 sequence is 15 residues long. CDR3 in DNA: TGTGCCAGCAGTCCCGGTGGAGGGGATCCCTACGAGCAGTACTTC. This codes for CASSPGGGDPYEQYF.

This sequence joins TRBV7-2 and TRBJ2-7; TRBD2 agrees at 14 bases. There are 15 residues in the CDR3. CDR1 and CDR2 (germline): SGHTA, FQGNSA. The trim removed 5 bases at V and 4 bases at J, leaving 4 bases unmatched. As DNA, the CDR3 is TGTGCCAGCAGCCTGCGGACTAGCGGGAGGTACGAGCAGTACTTC. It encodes CASSLRTSGRYEQYF.

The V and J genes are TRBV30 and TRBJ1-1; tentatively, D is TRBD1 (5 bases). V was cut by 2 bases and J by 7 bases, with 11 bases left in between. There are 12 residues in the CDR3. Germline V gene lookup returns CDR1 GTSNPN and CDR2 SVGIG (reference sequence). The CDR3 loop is CAWSPVGGEAFF. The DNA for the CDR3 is TGTGCCTGGAGTCCAGTGGGGGGTGAAGCTTTCTTT. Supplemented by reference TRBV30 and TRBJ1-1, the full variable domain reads SQTIHQWPATLVQPVGSPLSLECTVEGTSNPNLYWYRQAAGRGLQLLFYSVGIGQISSEVPQNLSASRPQDRQFILSSKKLLLSDSGFYLCAWSPVGGEAFFGQGTRLTVV.

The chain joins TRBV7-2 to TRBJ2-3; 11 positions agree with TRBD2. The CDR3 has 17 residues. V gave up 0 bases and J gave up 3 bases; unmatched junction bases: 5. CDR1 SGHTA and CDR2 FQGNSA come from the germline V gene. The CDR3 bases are TGTGCCAGCAGCTTAGCGCATAGCGGGGGGGGTACAGATACGCAGTATTTT. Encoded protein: CASSLAHSGGGTDTQYF.

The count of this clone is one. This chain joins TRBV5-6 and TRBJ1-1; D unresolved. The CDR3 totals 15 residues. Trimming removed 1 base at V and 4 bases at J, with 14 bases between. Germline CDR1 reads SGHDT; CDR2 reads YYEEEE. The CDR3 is CASSLKVRLGTEAFF. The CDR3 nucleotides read TGTGCCAGCAGCTTGAAAGTGAGGTTGGGCACTGAAGCTTTCTTT.

CDR3 in DNA: TGTGCCAGCAGCTTTAGAAGCGGCACAGATACGCAGTATTTT. Its translation: CASSFRSGTDTQYF. The chain uses TRBV7-2 and TRBJ2-3; D is unresolved. This CDR3 contains 14 residues. Germline V gene sequence: CDR1 SGHTA, CDR2 FQGNSA. Trimming pared 3 bases from V and 1 base from J, leaving 8 bases between.

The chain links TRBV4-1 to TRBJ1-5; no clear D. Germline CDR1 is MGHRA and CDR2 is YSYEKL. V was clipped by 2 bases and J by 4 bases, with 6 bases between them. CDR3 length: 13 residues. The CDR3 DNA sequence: TGCGCCAGCAGCCAAAGTAGAAATCAGCCCCAGCATTTT. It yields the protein CASSQSRNQPQHF.

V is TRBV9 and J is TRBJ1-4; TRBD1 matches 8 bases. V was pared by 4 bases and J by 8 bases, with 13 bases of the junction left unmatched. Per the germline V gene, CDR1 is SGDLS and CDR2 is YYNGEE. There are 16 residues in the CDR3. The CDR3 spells CASSIGPGGVGEKLFF. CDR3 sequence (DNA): TGTGCCAGCAGCATTGGACCAGGGGGCGTTGGCGAAAAACTGTTTTTT. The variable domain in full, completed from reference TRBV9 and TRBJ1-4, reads DSGVTQTPKHLITATGQRVTLRCSPRSGDLSVYWYQQSLDQGLQFLIQYYNGEERAKGNILERFSAQQFPDLHSELNLSSLELGDSALYFCASSIGPGGVGEKLFFGSGTQLSVL.

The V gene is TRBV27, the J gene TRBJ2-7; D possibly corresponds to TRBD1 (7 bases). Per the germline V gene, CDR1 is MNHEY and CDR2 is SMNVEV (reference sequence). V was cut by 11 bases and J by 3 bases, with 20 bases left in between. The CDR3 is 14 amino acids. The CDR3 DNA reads TGTGCCCTACACAGGGGCGGGGCCCTCTACGAGCAGTACTTC. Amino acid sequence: CALHRGGALYEQYF.

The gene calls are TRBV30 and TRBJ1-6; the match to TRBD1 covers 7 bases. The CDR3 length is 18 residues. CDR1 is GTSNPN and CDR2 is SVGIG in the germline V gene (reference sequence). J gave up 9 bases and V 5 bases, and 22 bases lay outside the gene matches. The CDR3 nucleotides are TGTGCCTGGGCCGGGGGCGACCGGGACAGTAATAATGGTTCACCCCTCCACTTT. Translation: CAWAGGDRDSNNGSPLHF. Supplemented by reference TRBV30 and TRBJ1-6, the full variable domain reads SQTIHQWPATLVQPVGSPLSLECTVEGTSNPNLYWYRQAAGRGLQLLFYSVGIGQISSEVPQNLSASRPQDRQFILSSKKLLLSDSGFYLCAWAGGDRDSNNGSPLHFGNGTRLTVT.

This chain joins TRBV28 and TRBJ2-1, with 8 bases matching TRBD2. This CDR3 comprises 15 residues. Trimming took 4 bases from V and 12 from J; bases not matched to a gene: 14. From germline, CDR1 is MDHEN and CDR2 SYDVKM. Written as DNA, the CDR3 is TGTGCCAGCAGTTCCCGAGCGGGAGCGCCCTCCGGGCAGTTCTTC. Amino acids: CASSSRAGAPSGQFF. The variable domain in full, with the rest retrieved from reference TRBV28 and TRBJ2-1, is DVKVTQSSRYLVKRTGEKVFLECVQDMDHENMFWYRQDPGLGLRLIYFSYDVKMKEKGDIPEGYSVSREKKERFSLILESASTNQTSMYLCASSSRAGAPSGQFFGPGTRLTVL.

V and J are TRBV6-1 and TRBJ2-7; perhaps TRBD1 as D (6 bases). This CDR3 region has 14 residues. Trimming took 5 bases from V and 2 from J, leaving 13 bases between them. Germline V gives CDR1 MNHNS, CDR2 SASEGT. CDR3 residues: CASSPRDKPYEQYF. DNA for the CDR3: TGTGCCAGCAGTCCCCGGGACAAGCCCTACGAGCAGTACTTC.

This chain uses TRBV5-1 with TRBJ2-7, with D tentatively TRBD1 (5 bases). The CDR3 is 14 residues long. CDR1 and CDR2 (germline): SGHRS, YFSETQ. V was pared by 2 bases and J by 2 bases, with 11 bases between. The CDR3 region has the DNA TGCGCCAGCAGCTTCTACCAGGGCCCCTACGAGCAGTACTTC. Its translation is CASSFYQGPYEQYF.

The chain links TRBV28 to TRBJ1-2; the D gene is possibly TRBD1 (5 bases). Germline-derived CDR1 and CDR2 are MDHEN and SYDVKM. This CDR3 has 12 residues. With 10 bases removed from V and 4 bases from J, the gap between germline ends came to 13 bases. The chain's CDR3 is CATTRGSYGYTF. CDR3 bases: TGTGCCACTACTCGGGGGTCCTATGGCTACACCTTC.

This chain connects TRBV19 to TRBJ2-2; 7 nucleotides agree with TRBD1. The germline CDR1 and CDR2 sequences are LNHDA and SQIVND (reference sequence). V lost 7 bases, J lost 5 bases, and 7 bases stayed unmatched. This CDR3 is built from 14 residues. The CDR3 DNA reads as TGTGCCAGTATTAACACAGGGGATACCGGGGAGCTGTTTTTT. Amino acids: CASINTGDTGELFF.

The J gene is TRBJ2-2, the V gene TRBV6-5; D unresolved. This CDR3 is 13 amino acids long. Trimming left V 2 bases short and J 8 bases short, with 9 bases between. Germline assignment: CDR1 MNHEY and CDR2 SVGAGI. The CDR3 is CASSYNSVGELFF. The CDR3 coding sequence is TGTGCCAGCAGTTACAACAGTGTAGGGGAGCTGTTTTTT.

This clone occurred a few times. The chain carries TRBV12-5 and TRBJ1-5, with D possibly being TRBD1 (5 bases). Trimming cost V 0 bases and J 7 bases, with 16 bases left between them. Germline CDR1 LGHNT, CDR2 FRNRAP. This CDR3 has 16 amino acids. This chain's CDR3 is CASGLVLGRGSQPQHF. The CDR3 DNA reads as TGTGCTAGTGGTTTGGTACTAGGGAGGGGTTCCCAGCCCCAGCATTTT.

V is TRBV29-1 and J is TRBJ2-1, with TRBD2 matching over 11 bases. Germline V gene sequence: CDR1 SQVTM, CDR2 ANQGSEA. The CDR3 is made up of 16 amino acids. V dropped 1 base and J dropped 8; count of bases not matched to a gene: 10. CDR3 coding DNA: TGCAGCGTTGAAGGAGGGGCGACTAGCGGGAAGGATGAGCAGTTCTTC. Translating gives CSVEGGATSGKDEQFF.

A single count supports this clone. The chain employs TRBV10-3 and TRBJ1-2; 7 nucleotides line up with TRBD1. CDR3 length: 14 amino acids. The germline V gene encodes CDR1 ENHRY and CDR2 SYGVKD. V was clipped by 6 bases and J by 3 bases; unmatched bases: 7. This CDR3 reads CAIRPRQGDYGYTF. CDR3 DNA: TGTGCCATCAGACCTAGACAGGGAGACTATGGCTACACCTTC.

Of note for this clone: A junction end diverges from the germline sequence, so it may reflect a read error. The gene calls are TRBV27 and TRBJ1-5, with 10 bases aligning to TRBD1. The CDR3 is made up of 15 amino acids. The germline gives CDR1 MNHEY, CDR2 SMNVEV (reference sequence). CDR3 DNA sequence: TGTGCCAGCAGTACAATGACAGGGGGCAACCAGCCCCAGCATTTT. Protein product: CASSTMTGGNQPQHF.

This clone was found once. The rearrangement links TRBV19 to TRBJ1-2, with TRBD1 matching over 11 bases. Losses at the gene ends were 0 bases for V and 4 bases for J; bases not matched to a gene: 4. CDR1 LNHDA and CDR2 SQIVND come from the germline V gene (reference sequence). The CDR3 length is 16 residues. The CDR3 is CASSIEGTGGGYGYTF. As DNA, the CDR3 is TGTGCCAGTAGTATAGAAGGGACAGGGGGGGGCTATGGCTACACCTTC.